This is a list of T cell receptor beta chains from one sample in a study of OX40 agonist ivuxolimab in advanced cancers. Generated by immunoSEQ multiplex PCR, the TCRdb table keeps only in-frame clones and is missing some. Of about 100,000 clones in the sample, approximately 90% were seen once. The sequencing here drew on CD4+ or CD8+ T cells sorted from blood, taken in a trial of the OX40 agonist ivuxolimab. These receptor sequences come from an adult with an advanced solid tumor such as melanoma, head and neck, liver or kidney cancer. Both conserved end residues are part of each CDR3. The D gene is left open where the match is weak. Not all rows give a size; the values are once, few, many and, for expanded clones, a class.

TRBV7-7	.	TRBJ2-5	.	TGTGCTAGCAGCCCTAGAAGCCATGGGGGATCGGGAGAGACCCAGTACTTC	CASSPRSHGGSGETQYF
TRBV29-1	few	TRBJ1-1	.	TGCAGCGTTGCCGGGTCAAGAGGGTGGACTGAAGCTTTCTTT	CSVAGSRGWTEAFF
TRBV7-2	.	TRBJ1-1	.	TGTGCCAGCAGCTTAATGGAGATGAACACTGAAGCTTTCTTT	CASSLMEMNTEAFF
TRBV9	.	TRBJ2-3	TRBD2	TGTGCCAGCAGCGACCCTGCGACTAGCGGGGGAGGTACAGATACGCAGTATTTT	CASSDPATSGGGTDTQYF
TRBV5-1	.	TRBJ1-4	.	TGCGCCAGCAGCACCGCCGGGGCTAATGAAAAACTGTTTTTT	CASSTAGANEKLFF
TRBV11-2	few	TRBJ2-7	.	TGTGCCAGCAGCTTAGAGGGAAAATACGAGCAGTACTTC	CASSLEGKYEQYF
TRBV15	.	TRBJ2-3	TRBD2	TGTGCCACCAGCAGAGAACTAGCGGGAGTGGGAGATACGCAGTATTTT	CATSRELAGVGDTQYF
TRBV4-1	.	TRBJ2-1	TRBD1	TGCGCCAGCAGCGCCCGGTCACAGGGGAATGAGCAGTTCTTC	CASSARSQGNEQFF
TRBV10-3	once	TRBJ2-7	TRBD1	TGTGCCATTGGACAGGGGAGTTACGAGCAGTACTTC	CAIGQGSYEQYF
TRBV7-9	.	TRBJ2-3	TRBD2	TGTGCCAGCAGCTCTTGGGGAGCGGGAGGGCCCTCAGATACGCAGTATTTT	CASSSWGAGGPSDTQYF
TRBV30	.	TRBJ1-1	.	TGTGCCTGGAGTAGGCGGGGCGCTGAAGCTTTCTTT	CAWSRRGAEAFF
TRBV21-1	.	TRBJ1-6	.	TGTGCCAGCAGCAAAGGTACTGATTCACCCCTCCACTTT	CASSKGTDSPLHF
TRBV4-3	.	TRBJ2-2	TRBD2	TGCGCCAGCAGCCAGATAGCGGGAACGGCCGGGGAGCTGTTTTTT	CASSQIAGTAGELFF
TRBV7-2	once	TRBJ2-5	.	TGTGCCAGCAGCGTACGCCGGGGCCAAGAGACCCAGTACTTC	CASSVRRGQETQYF
TRBV6-5	.	TRBJ2-7	.	TGTGCCAGTCGGCGTGGGGTCTCAACCAACTACGAGCAGTACTTC	CASRRGVSTNYEQYF
TRBV5-8	.	TRBJ1-5	.	TGTGCCAGCAGCCCGGGTCGGGTTCCCAATCAGCCCCAGCATTTT	CASSPGRVPNQPQHF
TRBV4-1	.	TRBJ2-7	.	TGCGCCAGCAGCCAAGATATCACTAGTACCTCCTACGAGCAGTACTTC	CASSQDITSTSYEQYF
TRBV19	.	TRBJ2-3	.	TGTGCCAGTCTTGTCGGGGACACAGATACGCAGTATTTT	CASLVGDTDTQYF
TRBV12-1	.	TRBJ1-4	.	TGTGCCAGCAGCCGGGACAGGGCTAAAACGGCTAATGAAAAACTGTTTTTT	CASSRDRAKTANEKLFF
TRBV7-2	.	TRBJ2-1	TRBD2	TGTGCCAGCAGCTTAGGACGACTAGCGGGAGGAACAAACAATGAGCAGTTCTTC	CASSLGRLAGGTNNEQFF
TRBV7-9	.	TRBJ2-1	.	TGTGCCAGCAGCTCGGATAGAGGTTCTCTTCGCGAGCAGTTCTTC	CASSSDRGSLREQFF
TRBV5-4	.	TRBJ2-2	.	TGTGCCAGCAGCTTACAGTTCACCGGGGAGCTGTTTTTT	CASSLQFTGELFF
TRBV19	.	TRBJ1-1	.	TGTGCCAGTAGTCCCCCCCGAGGGGCGAACACTGAAGCTTTCTTT	CASSPPRGANTEAFF
TRBV5-1	.	TRBJ2-4	.	TGCGCCAGCAGCGCCGGGCCCCTCCCCCCCCAAAACATTCAGTACTTC	CASSAGPLPPQNIQYF
TRBV6-5	.	TRBJ1-3	.	TGTGCCAGCAGACCTACCGCGGAAACGGGAAACACCATATATTTT	CASRPTAETGNTIYF
TRBV4-3	.	TRBJ2-5	.	TGCGCCAGCAGCCAAGATTTGGCTAGTTGGGGGACCCAGTACTTC	CASSQDLASWGTQYF
TRBV6-5	.	TRBJ1-1	.	TGTGCCAGCAGACTCGGACGGAACACTGAAGCTTTCTTT	CASRLGRNTEAFF
TRBV19	.	TRBJ1-2	TRBD1	TGTGCCAGTAGTATGGACGGGACAGGGGGCGTGGGCGGCTACACCTTC	CASSMDGTGGVGGYTF
TRBV19	.	TRBJ2-1	TRBD2	TGTGCCAGTAGTAGGGGACCGGCGGGGGGTATCTACAATGAGCAGTTCTTC	CASSRGPAGGIYNEQFF
TRBV10-1	.	TRBJ2-3	TRBD2	TGCGCCAGCAGTGCCGGATTTCGGGCTAGCGGGGGGGCGACAGATACGCAGTATTTT	CASSAGFRASGGATDTQYF
TRBV7-9	.	TRBJ2-7	.	TGTGCCAGCAGCACCCTAGGGACCTACGAGCAGTACTTC	CASSTLGTYEQYF
TRBV7-6	.	TRBJ2-3	.	TGTGCCAGCAGCTCCTCCGAGTCTAGCACAGATACGCAGTATTTT	CASSSSESSTDTQYF